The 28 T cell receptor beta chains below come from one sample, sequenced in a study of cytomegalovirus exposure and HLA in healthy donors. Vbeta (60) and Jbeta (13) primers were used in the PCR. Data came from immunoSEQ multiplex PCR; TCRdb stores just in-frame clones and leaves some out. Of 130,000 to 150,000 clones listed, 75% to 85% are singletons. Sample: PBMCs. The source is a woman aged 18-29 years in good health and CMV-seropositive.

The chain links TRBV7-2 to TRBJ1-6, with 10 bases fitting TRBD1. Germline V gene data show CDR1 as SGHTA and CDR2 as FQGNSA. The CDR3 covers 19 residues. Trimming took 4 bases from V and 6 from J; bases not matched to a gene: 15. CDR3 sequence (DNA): TGTGCCAGCAGCTCGTACCGGGACAGGGGCTTTGTGGGTAATTCACCCCTCCACTTT. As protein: CASSSYRDRGFVGNSPLHF.

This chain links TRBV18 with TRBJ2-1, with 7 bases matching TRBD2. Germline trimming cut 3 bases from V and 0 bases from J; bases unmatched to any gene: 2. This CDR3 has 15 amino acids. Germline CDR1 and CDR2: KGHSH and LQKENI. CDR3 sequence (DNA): TGTGCCAGCTCACCTGGGGGGGGCTCCTACAATGAGCAGTTCTTC. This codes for CASSPGGGSYNEQFF. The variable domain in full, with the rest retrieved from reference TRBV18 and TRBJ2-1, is NAGVMQNPRHLVRRRGQEARLRCSPMKGHSHVYWYRQLPEEGLKFMVYLQKENIIDESGMPKERFSAEFPKEGPSILRIQQVVRGDSAAYFCASSPGGGSYNEQFFGPGTRLTVL.

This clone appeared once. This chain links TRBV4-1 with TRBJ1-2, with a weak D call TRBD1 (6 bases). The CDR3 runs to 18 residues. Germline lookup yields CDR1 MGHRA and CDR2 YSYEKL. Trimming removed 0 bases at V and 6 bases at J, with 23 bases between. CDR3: CASSQDKGVGRTMHGYTF. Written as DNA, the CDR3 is TGCGCCAGCAGCCAAGATAAGGGGGTCGGGAGGACCATGCATGGCTACACCTTC.

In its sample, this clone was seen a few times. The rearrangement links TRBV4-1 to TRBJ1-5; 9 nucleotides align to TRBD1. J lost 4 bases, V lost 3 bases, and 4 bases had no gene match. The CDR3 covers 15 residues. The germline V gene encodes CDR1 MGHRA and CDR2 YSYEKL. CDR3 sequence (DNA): TGCGCCAGCAGCCAGACCGGGACAGGGAATCAGCCCCAGCATTTT. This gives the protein CASSQTGTGNQPQHF.

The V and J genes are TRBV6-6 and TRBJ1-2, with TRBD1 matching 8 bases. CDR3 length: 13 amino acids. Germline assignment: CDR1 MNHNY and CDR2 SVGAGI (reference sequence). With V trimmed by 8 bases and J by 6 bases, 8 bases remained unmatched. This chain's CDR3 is CASLWQGADGYTF. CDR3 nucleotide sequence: TGTGCCAGCCTGTGGCAGGGGGCTGATGGCTACACCTTC.

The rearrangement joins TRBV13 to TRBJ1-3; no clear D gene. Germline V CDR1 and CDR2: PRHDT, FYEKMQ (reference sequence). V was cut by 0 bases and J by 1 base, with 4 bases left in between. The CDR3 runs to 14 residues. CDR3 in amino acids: CASSLGSSGNTIYF. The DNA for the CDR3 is TGTGCCAGCAGCTTAGGTTCGTCTGGAAACACCATATATTTT.

The CDR3 DNA sequence: TGTGCCTGGAGTGGAGGGGCGGGGAGGTACCAAGAGACCCAGTACTTC. It specifies CAWSGGAGRYQETQYF. The chain combines TRBV30 with TRBJ2-5; possibly TRBD2 for D (6 bases). The germline gives CDR1 GTSNPN, CDR2 SVGIG (reference sequence). Deletions cut 1 base from V and 0 bases from J, with 15 bases between. This CDR3 is 16 amino acids long.

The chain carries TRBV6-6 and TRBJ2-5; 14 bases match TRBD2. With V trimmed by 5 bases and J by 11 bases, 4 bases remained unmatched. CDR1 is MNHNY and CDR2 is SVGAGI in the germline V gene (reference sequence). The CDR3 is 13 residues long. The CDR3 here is CASSLGLAGEQYF. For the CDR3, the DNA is TGTGCCAGCAGTCTGGGACTAGCGGGGGAGCAGTACTTC.

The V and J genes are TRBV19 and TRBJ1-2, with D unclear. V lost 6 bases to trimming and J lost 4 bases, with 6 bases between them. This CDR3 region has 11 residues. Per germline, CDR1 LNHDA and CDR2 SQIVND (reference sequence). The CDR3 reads CASRGVYGYTF. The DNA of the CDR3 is TGTGCCAGTAGGGGCGTCTATGGCTACACCTTC.

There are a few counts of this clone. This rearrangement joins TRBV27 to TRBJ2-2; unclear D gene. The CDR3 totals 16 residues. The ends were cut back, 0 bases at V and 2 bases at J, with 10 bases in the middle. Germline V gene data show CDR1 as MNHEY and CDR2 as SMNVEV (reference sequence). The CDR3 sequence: CASSLSLQFNTGELFF. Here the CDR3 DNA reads TGTGCCAGCAGTTTATCGCTACAGTTTAACACCGGGGAGCTGTTTTTT.

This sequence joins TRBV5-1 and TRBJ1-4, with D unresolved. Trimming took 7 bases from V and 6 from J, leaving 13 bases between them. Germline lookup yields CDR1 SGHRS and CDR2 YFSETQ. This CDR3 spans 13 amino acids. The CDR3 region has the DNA TGCGCCAGCTCTAGCACGTTCTATGAAAAACTGTTTTTT. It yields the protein CASSSTFYEKLFF.

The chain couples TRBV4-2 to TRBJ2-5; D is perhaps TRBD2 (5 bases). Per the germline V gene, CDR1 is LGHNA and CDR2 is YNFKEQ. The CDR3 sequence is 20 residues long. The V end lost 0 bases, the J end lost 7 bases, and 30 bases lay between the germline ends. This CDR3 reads CASSQDIFLSSGAKVGTQYF. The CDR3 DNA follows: TGTGCCAGCAGCCAAGATATTTTTTTGTCCAGCGGAGCCAAGGTTGGGACCCAGTACTTC.

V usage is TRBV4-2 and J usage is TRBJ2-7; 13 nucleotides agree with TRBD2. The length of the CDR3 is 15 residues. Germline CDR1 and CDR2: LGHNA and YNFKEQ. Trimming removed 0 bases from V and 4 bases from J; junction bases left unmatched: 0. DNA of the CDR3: TGTGCCAGCAGCCAAGAGACTAGCGGGGGGTACGAGCAGTACTTC. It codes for CASSQETSGGYEQYF.

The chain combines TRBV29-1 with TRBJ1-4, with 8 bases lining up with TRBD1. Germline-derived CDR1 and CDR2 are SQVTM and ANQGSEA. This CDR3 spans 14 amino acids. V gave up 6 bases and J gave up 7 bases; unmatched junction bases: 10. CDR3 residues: CSVGPGTGGEKLFF. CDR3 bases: TGCAGCGTGGGTCCCGGGACAGGTGGTGAAAAACTGTTTTTT.

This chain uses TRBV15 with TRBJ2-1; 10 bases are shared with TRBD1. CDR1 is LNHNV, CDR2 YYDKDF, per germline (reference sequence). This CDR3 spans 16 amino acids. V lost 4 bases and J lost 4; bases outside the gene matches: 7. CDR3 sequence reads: CATSIWTGGEYNEQFF. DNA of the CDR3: TGTGCCACCAGCATTTGGACAGGGGGAGAATACAATGAGCAGTTCTTC.

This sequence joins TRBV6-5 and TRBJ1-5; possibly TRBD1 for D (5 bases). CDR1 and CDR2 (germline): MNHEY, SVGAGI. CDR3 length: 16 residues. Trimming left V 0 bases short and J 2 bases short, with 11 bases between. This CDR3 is CASSYSRPGGNQPQHF. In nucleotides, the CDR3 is TGTGCCAGCAGTTACTCGAGGCCGGGGGGCAATCAGCCCCAGCATTTT.

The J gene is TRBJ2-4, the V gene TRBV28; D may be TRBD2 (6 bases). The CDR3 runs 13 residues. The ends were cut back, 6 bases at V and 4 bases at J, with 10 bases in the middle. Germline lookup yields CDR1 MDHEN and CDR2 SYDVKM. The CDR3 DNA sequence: TGTGCCAGCAGCTTACGGGGGAAAAACATTCAGTACTTC. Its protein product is CASSLRGKNIQYF.

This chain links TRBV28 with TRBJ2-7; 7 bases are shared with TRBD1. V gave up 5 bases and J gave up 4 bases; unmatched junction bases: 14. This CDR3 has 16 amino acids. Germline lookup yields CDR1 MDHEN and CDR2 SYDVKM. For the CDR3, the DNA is TGTGCCAGCAGTCGGAGGAAGGTCCAGGACAGGTACGAGCAGTACTTC. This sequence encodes CASSRRKVQDRYEQYF. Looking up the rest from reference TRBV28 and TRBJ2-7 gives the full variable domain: DVKVTQSSRYLVKRTGEKVFLECVQDMDHENMFWYRQDPGLGLRLIYFSYDVKMKEKGDIPEGYSVSREKKERFSLILESASTNQTSMYLCASSRRKVQDRYEQYFGPGTRLTVT.

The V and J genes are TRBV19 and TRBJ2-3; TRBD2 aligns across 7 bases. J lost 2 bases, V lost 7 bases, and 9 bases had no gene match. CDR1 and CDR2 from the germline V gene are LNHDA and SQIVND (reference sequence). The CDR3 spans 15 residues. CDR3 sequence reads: CASTPAGRPTDTQYF. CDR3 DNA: TGTGCCAGTACCCCAGCGGGGCGCCCCACAGATACGCAGTATTTT. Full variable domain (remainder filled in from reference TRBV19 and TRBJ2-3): DGGITQSPKYLFRKEGQNVTLSCEQNLNHDAMYWYRQDPGQGLRLIYYSQIVNDFQKGDIAEGYSVSREKKESFPLTVTSAQKNPTAFYLCASTPAGRPTDTQYFGPGTRLTVL.

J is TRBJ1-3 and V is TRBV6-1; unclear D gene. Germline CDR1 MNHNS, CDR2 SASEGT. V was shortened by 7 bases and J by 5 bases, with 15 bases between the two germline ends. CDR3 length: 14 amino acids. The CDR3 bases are TGTGCCAGCATAATCGAGATGGGCCGAAACACCATATATTTT. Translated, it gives CASIIEMGRNTIYF.

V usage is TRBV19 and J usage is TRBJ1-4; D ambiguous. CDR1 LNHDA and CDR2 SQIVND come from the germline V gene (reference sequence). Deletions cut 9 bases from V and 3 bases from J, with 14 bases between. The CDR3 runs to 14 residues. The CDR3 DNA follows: TGTGCCAGCGGGGTGGGGAGGTCTAATGAAAAACTGTTTTTT. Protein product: CASGVGRSNEKLFF.

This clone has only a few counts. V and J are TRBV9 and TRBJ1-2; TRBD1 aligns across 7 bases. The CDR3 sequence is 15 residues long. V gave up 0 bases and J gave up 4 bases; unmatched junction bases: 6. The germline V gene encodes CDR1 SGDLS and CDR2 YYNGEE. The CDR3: CASSVEGGLIYGYTF. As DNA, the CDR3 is TGTGCCAGCAGCGTAGAAGGGGGCCTTATCTATGGCTACACCTTC.

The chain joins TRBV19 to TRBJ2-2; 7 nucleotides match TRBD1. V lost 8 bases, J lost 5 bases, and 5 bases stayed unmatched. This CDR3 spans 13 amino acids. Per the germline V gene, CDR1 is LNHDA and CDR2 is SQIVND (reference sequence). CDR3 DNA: TGTGCCAGTCGGTGGGACAGAACCGGGGAGCTGTTTTTT. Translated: CASRWDRTGELFF.

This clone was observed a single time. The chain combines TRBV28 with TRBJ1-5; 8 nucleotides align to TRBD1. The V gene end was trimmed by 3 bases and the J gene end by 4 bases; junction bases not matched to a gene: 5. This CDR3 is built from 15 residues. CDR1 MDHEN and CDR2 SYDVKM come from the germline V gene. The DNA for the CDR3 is TGTGCCAGCAGTTTTTTGCGACAGGGGAATCAGCCCCAGCATTTT. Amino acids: CASSFLRQGNQPQHF. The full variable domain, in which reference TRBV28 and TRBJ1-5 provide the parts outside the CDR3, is DVKVTQSSRYLVKRTGEKVFLECVQDMDHENMFWYRQDPGLGLRLIYFSYDVKMKEKGDIPEGYSVSREKKERFSLILESASTNQTSMYLCASSFLRQGNQPQHFGDGTRLSIL.

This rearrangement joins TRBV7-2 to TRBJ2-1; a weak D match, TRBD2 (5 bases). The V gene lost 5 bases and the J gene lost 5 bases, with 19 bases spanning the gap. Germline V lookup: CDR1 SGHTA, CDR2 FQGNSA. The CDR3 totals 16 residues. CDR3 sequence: CASSPPRVRENNEQFF. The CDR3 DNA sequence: TGTGCCAGCAGCCCGCCGAGGGTAAGGGAAAACAATGAGCAGTTCTTC.

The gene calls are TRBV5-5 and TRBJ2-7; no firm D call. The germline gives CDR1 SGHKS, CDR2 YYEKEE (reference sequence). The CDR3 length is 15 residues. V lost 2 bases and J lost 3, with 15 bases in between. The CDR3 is CASSFTAVIGYEQYF. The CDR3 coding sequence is TGTGCCAGCAGCTTCACTGCGGTGATTGGCTACGAGCAGTACTTC.

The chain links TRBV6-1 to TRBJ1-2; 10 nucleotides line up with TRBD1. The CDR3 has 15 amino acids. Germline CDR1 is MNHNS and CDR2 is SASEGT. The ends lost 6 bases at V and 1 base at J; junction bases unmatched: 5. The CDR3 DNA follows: TGTGCCAGCAGGAATGGACAGGGGGATAACTATGGCTACACCTTC. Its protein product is CASRNGQGDNYGYTF.

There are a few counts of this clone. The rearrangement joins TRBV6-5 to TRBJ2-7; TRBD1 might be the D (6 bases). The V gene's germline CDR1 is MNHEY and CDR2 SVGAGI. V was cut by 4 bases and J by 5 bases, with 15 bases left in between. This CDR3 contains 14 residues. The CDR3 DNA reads TGTGCCAGCAGTTCGACCCAGGGGTACGACGAGCAGTACTTC. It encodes CASSSTQGYDEQYF.